The 2 T cell receptor beta chains below all came from one sample that was sequenced in a study of Ad26.COV2.S vaccination and SARS-CoV-2 variants (dated by TCRdb to the early 2020s). The treatment or condition label on this specimen signifies: approximately 18 received Ad26.COV2.S at low or high dose, single or two shots; about five received placebo; per-sample allocation not given. Repertoires of vaccine and placebo recipients were sequenced from samples collected on day 63 after the first injection. Receptor amplification or capture employed the immunoSEQ multiplex PCR assay. Sourced from immuneACCESS, this table was stored by TCRdb with only in-frame sequences that have V and J called. A share of the clones is absent; for the studies checked, an unresolved V gene accounts for under half, and the remainder has no known explanation. The sample includes about 390,000 clones, with 80% to 90% observed a single time. Approximately 3.7% of the sample is in the top ten clones.

The sample here was peripheral blood, taken in a trial of Ad26.COV2.S vaccine versus placebo. Every receptor here comes from a person between 18 and 65 years old who received the Ad26.COV2.S COVID-19 vaccine or a placebo.

CDR3 amino acids: CASSKGPVTKNANTGELFF. The CDR3 bases are TGTGCCAGCAGCAAAGGTCCAGTAACTAAGAACGCGAACACCGGGGAGCTGTTTTTT. This sequence joins TRBV21-1 and TRBJ2-2; TRBD2 is taken as the D call from the table, unchecked against the DNA. TRBV21-1 is classified as a pseudogene. This CDR3 spans 19 amino acids.

The rearrangement links TRBV6-5 to TRBJ1-4; D possibly corresponds to TRBD1 (5 bases). Germline V lookup: CDR1 MNHEY, CDR2 SVGAGI. This CDR3 has 14 residues. Trimming removed 7 bases at V and 3 bases at J, with 12 bases between. This chain's CDR3 is CASKPGPSNEKLFF. The CDR3 DNA reads as TGTGCCAGCAAGCCGGGACCGTCTAATGAAAAACTGTTTTTT.